The 30 T cell receptor beta chains below all came from one sample that was sequenced in a study of human T cells and chemical hapten exposure (dated by TCRdb to the early 2020s). Unfractionated whole blood was collected in Tempus Blood RNA tubes, and total RNA was extracted from that blood. Library preparation employed 5' RACE. The instrument was an Illumina MiSeq. TCRdb reworked the public reads: Q25 trimming with fastp, MiXCR clone assembly, productive beta chains retained. Rows matching on CDR3 protein sequence are summarized as one entry with the most common DNA and genes. The sample yields 65,000 to 90,000 distinct CDR3 sequences; more than 15% were counted once. 6.8% of the sample belongs to the ten largest clones. All receptors come from a female donor in good health.

As regards this clonotype: The junction departs from the called germline gene at one end, perhaps through a read error. The chain uses TRBV4-3 and TRBJ1-1; D may be TRBD1 (5 bases). Germline V gene sequence: CDR1 LGHNA, CDR2 YSLEER. This CDR3 comprises 16 residues. CDR3 loop: CASGQDFLGSRGKAFF. CDR3 bases: TGCGCCAGCGGCCAAGATTTTTTGGGGTCTCGGGGCAAAGCTTTCTTT.

This clonotype occurred a few times. The chain combines TRBV4-3 with TRBJ2-3; the match to TRBD2 covers 8 bases. V was clipped by 0 bases and J by 4 bases; unmatched bases: 18. There are 20 residues in the CDR3. The germline V gene encodes CDR1 LGHNA and CDR2 YSLEER. The CDR3 DNA reads TGCGCCAGCAGCCAAGATCATGGTAGCGGGGCACCGCGTCATGCAGATACGCAGTATTTT. It translates to CASSQDHGSGAPRHADTQYF.

The chain uses TRBV7-2 and TRBJ1-4, with no clear D. Per germline, CDR1 SGHTA and CDR2 FQGNSA. There are 17 residues in the CDR3. Trimming removed 2 bases from V and 2 bases from J, with 15 bases in between. CDR3 loop: CASSLNSGVPTNEKLFF. As DNA, the CDR3 is TGTGCCAGCAGCTTAAATTCCGGGGTGCCCACTAATGAAAAACTGTTTTTT.

This clonotype was observed a handful of times. The chain employs TRBV12-3 or TRBV12-4 and TRBJ1-5; the D is unclear. Deletions cut 5 bases from V and 0 bases from J, with 14 bases between. This CDR3 is 16 amino acids long. DNA for the CDR3: TGTGCCAGCAGTGACCAAGACAATCCTAGCAATCAGCCCCAGCATTTT. Protein: CASSDQDNPSNQPQHF.

This clonotype occurred a few times. This chain connects TRBV6-5 to TRBJ1-1; D remains ambiguous. V was shortened by 4 bases and J by 4 bases, with 10 bases between the two germline ends. The CDR3 loop spans 13 amino acids. Germline assignment: CDR1 MNHEY and CDR2 SVGAGI. Here the CDR3 DNA reads TGTGCCAGCAGTTTGGAGTGGCGCACTGAAGCTTTCTTT. Its translation is CASSLEWRTEAFF.

This clonotype came up a few times. The J gene is TRBJ1-2, the V gene TRBV4-1; D gene uncertain. CDR1 is MGHRA, CDR2 YSYEKL, per germline. The CDR3 is 14 residues long. Trimming took 1 base from V and 1 from J, leaving 7 bases between them. CDR3 sequence reads: CASSQVNSNYGYTF. CDR3 in DNA: TGCGCCAGCAGCCAAGTAAACAGTAACTATGGCTACACCTTC.

The chain is built from TRBV5-5 and TRBJ2-7, with 8 positions matching TRBD1. The CDR3 runs 15 residues. V shed 1 base and J 2 bases; nucleotides not matched to a gene: 5. Germline CDR1 is SGHKS and CDR2 is YYEKEE (reference sequence). The CDR3: CASSLYTGGTYEQYF. The CDR3 bases are TGTGCCAGCAGCTTGTATACAGGGGGGACCTACGAGCAGTACTTC.

This clonotype was observed a few times. The chain uses TRBV4-3 and TRBJ1-6; 7 bases match TRBD1. Germline V gene data show CDR1 as LGHNA and CDR2 as YSLEER. The CDR3 runs 15 residues. V lost 0 bases and J lost 10; bases outside the gene matches: 6. The CDR3 loop is CASSQDLQGRSPLHF. CDR3 in DNA: TGCGCCAGCAGCCAAGATTTACAGGGGCGGTCACCCCTCCACTTT.

The chain is built from TRBV29-1 and TRBJ2-2; D is perhaps TRBD1 (5 bases). Trimming took off 3 bases at V and 1 base at J, with 6 bases between the two ends. The CDR3 totals 13 residues. The germline gives CDR1 SQVTM, CDR2 ANQGSEA. The CDR3: CSVDRVNTGELFF. The CDR3 DNA reads as TGCAGCGTTGACAGGGTGAACACCGGGGAGCTGTTTTTT.

This chain uses TRBV29-1 with TRBJ2-5; 8 nucleotides match TRBD1. From germline, CDR1 is SQVTM and CDR2 ANQGSEA. V was pared by 8 bases and J by 3 bases, with 5 bases of the junction left unmatched. There are 12 residues in the CDR3. CDR3 loop: CSHTTGEETQYF. The CDR3 coding sequence is TGCAGCCATACGACAGGGGAAGAGACCCAGTACTTC.

The V and J genes are TRBV7-2 and TRBJ2-7; TRBD2 matches at 8 bases. The CDR3 has 15 residues. Germline CDR1 and CDR2: SGHTA and FQGNSA. V dropped 5 bases and J dropped 3; count of bases not matched to a gene: 9. CDR3 nucleotide sequence: TGTGCCAGCAGCCCACGCTCCGGGACTAGCTACGAGCAGTACTTC. Its protein is CASSPRSGTSYEQYF. Variable domain in full (rest from reference TRBV7-2 and TRBJ2-7): GAGVSQSPSNKVTEKGKDVELRCDPISGHTALYWYRQSLGQGLEFLIYFQGNSAPDKSGLPSDRFSAERTGGSVSTLTIQRTQQEDSAVYLCASSPRSGTSYEQYFGPGTRLTVT.

The chain combines TRBV6-1 with TRBJ1-1, with 9 bases that match TRBD1. Germline-derived CDR1 and CDR2 are MNHNS and SASEGT. The CDR3 spans 15 residues. Germline trimming cut 4 bases from V and 5 bases from J; bases unmatched to any gene: 8. The CDR3 protein is CASSVLGTGRTEAFF. CDR3 in DNA: TGTGCCAGCAGTGTTCTCGGGACAGGGAGGACTGAAGCTTTCTTT.

This clonotype was seen more than once but under ten times. The CDR3: CASSLPNRGDDGYTF. In DNA, the CDR3 is TGTGCCAGCAGTTTACCCAACAGGGGCGACGATGGCTACACCTTC. This sequence joins TRBV12-3 or TRBV12-4 and TRBJ1-2, with TRBD1 matching over 7 bases. With 2 bases clipped from V and 6 bases from J, the junction kept 9 bases outside the gene matches. The CDR3 is 15 amino acids.

This clonotype was recorded a few times. The chain recombines TRBV4-3 with TRBJ2-3, with D uncertain. This CDR3 has 17 residues. The V end lost 0 bases, the J end lost 4 bases, and 17 bases lay between the germline ends. Germline V gene lookup returns CDR1 LGHNA and CDR2 YSLEER. CDR3 DNA: TGCGCCAGCAGCCAAGAGCCCCCTCACGGTGGGGCAGATACGCAGTATTTT. Translation gives CASSQEPPHGGADTQYF.

The V gene is TRBV4-3, the J gene TRBJ2-3; no firm D call. The germline gives CDR1 LGHNA, CDR2 YSLEER. Between the trimmed V and J ends, which lost 0 bases and 0 bases, there was a span of 4 bases. The CDR3 runs 14 residues. The CDR3 is CASSQDDSTDTQYF. As DNA, the CDR3 is TGCGCCAGCAGCCAAGATGACAGCACAGATACGCAGTATTTT.

The chain couples TRBV7-2 to TRBJ2-3; D is perhaps TRBD2 (5 bases). Germline V lookup: CDR1 SGHTA, CDR2 FQGNSA. The CDR3 extends over 14 amino acids. The germline V and J ends were trimmed by 5 bases and 2 bases, with 11 bases remaining between them. The CDR3 DNA reads as TGTGCCAGCAGCCGAGACTATCTCACAGATACGCAGTATTTT. Translating gives CASSRDYLTDTQYF.

This clonotype was counted at least ten times. The V call is TRBV20-1, the J call TRBJ2-5; D gene ambiguous. With 6 bases removed from V and 4 bases from J, the gap between germline ends came to 12 bases. Germline CDR1 is DFQATT and CDR2 is SNEGSKA (reference sequence). CDR3 size: 12 residues. CDR3 region: CSAPRAGETQYF. The DNA of the CDR3 is TGCAGTGCCCCAAGGGCAGGAGAGACCCAGTACTTC.

This clonotype was seen repeatedly, ten times or more. The chain joins TRBV7-2 to TRBJ1-5; 7 bases match TRBD1. V lost 5 bases to trimming and J lost 7 bases; unmatched junction nucleotides: 5. CDR1 is SGHTA and CDR2 is FQGNSA in the germline V gene. The CDR3 runs to 13 residues. The CDR3 coding sequence is TGTGCCAGCAGCGAGACAGGGAGACAGCCCCAGCATTTT. Its translation: CASSETGRQPQHF.

This clonotype appeared many times. The chain recombines TRBV5-1 with TRBJ2-5, with D perhaps TRBD1 (6 bases). CDR3 size: 14 residues. V was cut by 1 base and J by 4 bases, with 11 bases left in between. CDR1 is SGHRS and CDR2 is YFSETQ in the germline V gene. CDR3 amino acids: CASSLSRGGETQYF. CDR3 bases: TGCGCCAGCAGCTTGTCCAGGGGTGGAGAGACCCAGTACTTC.

The J gene is TRBJ1-5, the V gene TRBV5-8; D is perhaps TRBD1 (6 bases). The CDR3 contains 14 residues. Trimming removed 1 base from V and 8 bases from J, with 13 bases in between. Germline V CDR1 and CDR2: SGHTS, YDEGEE. CDR3 DNA: TGTGCCAGCAGCTTGTTTTCGGGGGCTGAGCCCCAGCATTTT. Its protein is CASSLFSGAEPQHF.

V is TRBV6-5 and J is TRBJ2-3, with TRBD2 matching 8 bases. Germline CDR1 reads MNHEY; CDR2 reads SVGAGI. The CDR3 length is 16 residues. V was clipped by 2 bases and J by 4 bases; unmatched bases: 8. The CDR3 reads CASSYKFSGESDTQYF. The CDR3 bases are TGTGCCAGCAGTTACAAGTTTAGCGGGGAGTCAGATACGCAGTATTTT.

The chain joins TRBV7-2 to TRBJ1-5; D not resolved. V gave up 4 bases and J gave up 1 base, with 20 bases separating them. The CDR3 has 18 amino acids. Germline CDR1 and CDR2: SGHTA and FQGNSA. The chain's CDR3 is CASSSTASSLGSNQPQHF. In DNA, the CDR3 is TGTGCCAGCAGCTCTACAGCCTCTTCCCTCGGGAGCAATCAGCCCCAGCATTTT.

The rearrangement links TRBV2 to TRBJ2-1, with TRBD2 identical over 8 bases. The CDR3 length is 15 residues. J gave up 7 bases and V 4 bases, and 9 bases lay outside the gene matches. CDR1 and CDR2 from the germline V gene are SNHLY and FYNNEI. CDR3 nucleotides: TGTGCCAGCAGTGTTCGGCTAGCGGGTTCAAATGAGCAGTTCTTC. It yields the protein CASSVRLAGSNEQFF.

This clonotype turned up a few times. This rearrangement joins TRBV5-6 to TRBJ2-1; perhaps D is TRBD1 or TRBD2 (6 bases each). CDR3 length: 15 residues. Germline assignment: CDR1 SGHDT and CDR2 YYEEEE. V was pared by 7 bases and J by 0 bases, with 14 bases between. Written as DNA, the CDR3 is TGTGCCAGCGCAAAGGGGGGAGTCTCCTACAATGAGCAGTTCTTC. Encoded protein: CASAKGGVSYNEQFF.

This clonotype has ten or more counts. The V and J genes are TRBV20-1 and TRBJ1-1; D gene uncertain. The V end was cut by 5 bases, the J end by 1 base, with 5 bases between. The V gene's germline CDR1 is DFQATT and CDR2 SNEGSKA (reference sequence). This CDR3 is 11 amino acids long. DNA for the CDR3: TGCAGTGCTGCGGGGAACACTGAAGCTTTCTTT. It translates to CSAAGNTEAFF.

This clonotype has only a few counts. The chain is built from TRBV18 and TRBJ2-7; the match to TRBD1 covers 11 bases. Looked up from germline, CDR1 is KGHSH and CDR2 is LQKENI. With 3 bases clipped from V and 7 bases from J, the junction kept 5 bases outside the gene matches. The CDR3 has 14 amino acids. CDR3 DNA sequence: TGTGCCAGCTCACCGGGACAGGGGGTAGGTGAGCAGTACTTC. It translates to CASSPGQGVGEQYF.

Only a few counts were recorded for this clonotype. The DNA of the CDR3 is TGTGCCAGCAGCATAGGGGGGGCCAAAAACATTCAGTACTTC. This gives the protein CASSIGGAKNIQYF. This chain uses TRBV7-9 with TRBJ2-4; tentatively, D is TRBD1 or TRBD2 (6 bases each). Trimming removed 5 bases from V and 1 base from J, with 9 bases in between. This CDR3 spans 14 amino acids. Germline values: CDR1 SEHNR, CDR2 FQNEAQ (reference sequence). The complete variable domain, with remaining parts taken from reference TRBV7-9 and TRBJ2-4, reads DTGVSQNPRHKITKRGQNVTFRCDPISEHNRLYWYRQTLGQGPEFLTYFQNEAQLEKSRLLSDRFSAERPKGSFSTLEIQRTEQGDSAMYLCASSIGGAKNIQYFGAGTRLSVL.

This chain joins TRBV7-7 and TRBJ1-2; 7 bases match TRBD1. Per the germline V gene, CDR1 is SSHAT and CDR2 is FNYEAQ (reference sequence). V was clipped by 5 bases and J by 2 bases; unmatched bases: 5. The CDR3 is 14 residues long. CDR3 DNA sequence: TGTGCCAGCAGCCCATTACAGGGGAACTATGGCTACACCTTC. As protein: CASSPLQGNYGYTF. Combining the CDR3 with reference TRBV7-7 and TRBJ1-2 gives the whole variable domain GAGVSQSPRYKVTKRGQDVTLRCDPISSHATLYWYQQALGQGPEFLTYFNYEAQPDKSGLPSDRFSAERPEGSISTLTIQRTEQRDSAMYRCASSPLQGNYGYTFGSGTRLTVV.

This clonotype was seen a few times. The chain uses TRBV11-3 and TRBJ2-2; TRBD1 agrees at 8 bases. Looked up from germline, CDR1 is SGHNT and CDR2 is YENEEA. The trim removed 5 bases at V and 7 bases at J, leaving 6 bases unmatched. This CDR3 is built from 14 residues. The CDR3 spells CASSVDRGSGELFF. As DNA, the CDR3 is TGTGCCAGCAGCGTTGACAGGGGAAGCGGGGAGCTGTTTTTT.

This clonotype was picked up many times. The gene calls are TRBV7-2 and TRBJ1-1, with a tentative D call TRBD1 (5 bases). This CDR3 has 13 amino acids. The V gene lost 1 base and the J gene lost 10 bases, with 13 bases spanning the gap. The V gene's germline CDR1 is SGHTA and CDR2 FQGNSA. The CDR3 nucleotides read TGTGCCAGCAGCTTAGATGGTTCAGGGAGAGCTTTCTTT. Protein product: CASSLDGSGRAFF.